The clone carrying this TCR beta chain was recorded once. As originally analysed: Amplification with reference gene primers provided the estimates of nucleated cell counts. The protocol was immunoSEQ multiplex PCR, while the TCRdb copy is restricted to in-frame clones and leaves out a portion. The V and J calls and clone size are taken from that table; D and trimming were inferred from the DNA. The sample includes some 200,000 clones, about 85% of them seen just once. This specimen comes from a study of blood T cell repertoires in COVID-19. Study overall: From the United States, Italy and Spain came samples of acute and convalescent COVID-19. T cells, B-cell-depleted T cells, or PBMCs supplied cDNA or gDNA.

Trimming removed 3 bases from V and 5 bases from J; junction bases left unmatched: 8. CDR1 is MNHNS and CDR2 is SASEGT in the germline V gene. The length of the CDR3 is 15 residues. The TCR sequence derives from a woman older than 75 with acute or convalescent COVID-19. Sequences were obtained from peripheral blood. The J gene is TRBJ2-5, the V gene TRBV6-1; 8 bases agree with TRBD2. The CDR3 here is CASSDVGLAVETQYF. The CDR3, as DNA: TGTGCCAGCAGTGATGTTGGACTAGCAGTTGAGACCCAGTACTTC.